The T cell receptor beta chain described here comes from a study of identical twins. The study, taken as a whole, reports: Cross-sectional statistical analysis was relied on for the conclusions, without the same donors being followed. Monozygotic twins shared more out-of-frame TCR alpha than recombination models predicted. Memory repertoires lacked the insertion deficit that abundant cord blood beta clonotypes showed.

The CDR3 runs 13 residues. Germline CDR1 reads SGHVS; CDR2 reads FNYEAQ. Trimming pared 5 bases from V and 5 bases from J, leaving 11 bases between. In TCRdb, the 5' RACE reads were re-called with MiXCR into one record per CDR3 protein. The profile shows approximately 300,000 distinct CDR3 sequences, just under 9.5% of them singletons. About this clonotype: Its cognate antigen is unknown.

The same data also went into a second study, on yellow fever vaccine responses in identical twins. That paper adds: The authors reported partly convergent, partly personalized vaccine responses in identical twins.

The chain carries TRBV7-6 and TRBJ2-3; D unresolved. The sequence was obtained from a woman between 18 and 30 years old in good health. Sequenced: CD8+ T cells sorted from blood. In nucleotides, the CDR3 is TGTGCCAGCAGCAGTGTGGGATTAGATACGCAGTATTTT. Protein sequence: CASSSVGLDTQYF.